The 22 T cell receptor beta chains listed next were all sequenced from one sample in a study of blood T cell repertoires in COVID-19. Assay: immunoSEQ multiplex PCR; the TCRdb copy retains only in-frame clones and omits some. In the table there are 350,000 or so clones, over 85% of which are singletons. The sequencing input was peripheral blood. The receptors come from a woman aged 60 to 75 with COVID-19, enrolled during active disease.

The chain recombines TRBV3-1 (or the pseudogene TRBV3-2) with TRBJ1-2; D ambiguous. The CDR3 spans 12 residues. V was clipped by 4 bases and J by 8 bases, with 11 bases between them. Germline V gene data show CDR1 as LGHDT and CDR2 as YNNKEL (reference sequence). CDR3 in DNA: TGTGCCAGCAGCCCCCGGGCGGGAGGCTACACCTTC. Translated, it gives CASSPRAGGYTF.

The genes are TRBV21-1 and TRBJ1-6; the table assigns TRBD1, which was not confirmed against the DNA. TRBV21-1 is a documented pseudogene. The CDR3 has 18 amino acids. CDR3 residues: CASSKDRRVSSYNSPLHF. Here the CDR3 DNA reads TGTGCCAGCAGCAAAGATCGCAGGGTGAGCTCCTATAATTCACCCCTCCACTTT.

The CDR3 reads CASSLGSGVPYEQYF. DNA of the CDR3: TGTGCCAGCAGTTTGGGTTCAGGGGTCCCCTACGAGCAGTACTTC. This chain connects TRBV28 to TRBJ2-7; weak D call: TRBD1 (6 bases). CDR1 is MDHEN, CDR2 SYDVKM, per germline. V lost 3 bases, J lost 2 bases, and 14 bases lay in between. CDR3 size: 15 residues.

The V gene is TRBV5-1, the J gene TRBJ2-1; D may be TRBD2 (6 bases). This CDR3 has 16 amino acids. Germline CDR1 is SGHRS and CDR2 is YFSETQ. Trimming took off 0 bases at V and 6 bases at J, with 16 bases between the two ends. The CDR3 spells CASSLAGGASFNEQFF. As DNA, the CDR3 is TGCGCCAGCAGCTTGGCGGGCGGGGCATCGTTCAATGAGCAGTTCTTC.

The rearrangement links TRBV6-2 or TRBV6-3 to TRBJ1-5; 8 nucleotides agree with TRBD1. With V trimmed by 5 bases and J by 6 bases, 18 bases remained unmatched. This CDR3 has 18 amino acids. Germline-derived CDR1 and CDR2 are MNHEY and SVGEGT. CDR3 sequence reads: CASSPNQETGARSQPQHF. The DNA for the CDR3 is TGTGCCAGCAGTCCCAATCAAGAGACAGGGGCAAGGAGTCAGCCCCAGCATTTT.

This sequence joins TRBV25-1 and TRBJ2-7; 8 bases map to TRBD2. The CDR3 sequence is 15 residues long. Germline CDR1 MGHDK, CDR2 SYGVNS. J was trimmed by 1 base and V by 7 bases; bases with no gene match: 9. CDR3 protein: CASTPRGGGSYEQYF. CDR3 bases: TGTGCCAGCACACCCCGGGGCGGGGGGTCCTACGAGCAGTACTTC.

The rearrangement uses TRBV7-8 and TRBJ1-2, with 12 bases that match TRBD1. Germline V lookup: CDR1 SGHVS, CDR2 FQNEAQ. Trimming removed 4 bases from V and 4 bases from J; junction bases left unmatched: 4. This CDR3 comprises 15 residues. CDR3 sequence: CASSWGQGAGYGYTF. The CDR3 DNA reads TGTGCCAGCAGCTGGGGACAGGGGGCAGGCTATGGCTACACCTTC.

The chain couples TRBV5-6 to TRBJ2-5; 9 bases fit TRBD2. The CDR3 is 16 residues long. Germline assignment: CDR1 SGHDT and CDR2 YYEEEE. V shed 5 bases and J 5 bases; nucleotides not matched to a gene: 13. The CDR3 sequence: CASRVAGTSFMETQYF. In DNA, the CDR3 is TGTGCCAGCAGAGTCGCAGGGACTAGCTTTATGGAGACCCAGTACTTC.

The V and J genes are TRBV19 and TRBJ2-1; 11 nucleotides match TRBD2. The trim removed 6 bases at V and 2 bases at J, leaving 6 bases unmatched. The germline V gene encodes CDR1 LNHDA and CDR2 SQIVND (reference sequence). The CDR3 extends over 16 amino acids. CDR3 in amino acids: CASSVGLAGPYNEQFF. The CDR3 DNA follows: TGTGCCAGTAGCGTAGGACTAGCGGGCCCCTACAATGAGCAGTTCTTC.

The CDR3 protein is CASSRADRGPYNEQFF. As DNA, the CDR3 is TGTGCCAGCAGCCGAGCAGACAGGGGGCCCTACAATGAGCAGTTCTTC. The chain joins TRBV3-1 (or the pseudogene TRBV3-2) to TRBJ2-1, with 10 bases identical to TRBD1. The CDR3 runs to 16 residues. Germline V CDR1 and CDR2: LGHDT, YNNKEL (reference sequence). The V gene end was trimmed by 4 bases and the J gene end by 2 bases; junction bases not matched to a gene: 5.

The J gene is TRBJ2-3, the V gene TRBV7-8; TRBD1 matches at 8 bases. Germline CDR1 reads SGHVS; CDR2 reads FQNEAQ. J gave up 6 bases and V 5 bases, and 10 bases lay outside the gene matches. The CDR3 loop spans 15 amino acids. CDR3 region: CASSPRQGSSDTQYF. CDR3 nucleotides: TGTGCCAGCAGCCCACGACAGGGGAGTTCGGATACGCAGTATTTT.

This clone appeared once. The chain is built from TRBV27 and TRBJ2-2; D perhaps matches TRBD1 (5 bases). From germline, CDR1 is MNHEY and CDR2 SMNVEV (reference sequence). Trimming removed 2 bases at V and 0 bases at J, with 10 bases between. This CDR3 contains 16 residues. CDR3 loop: CASSLGAGANTGELFF. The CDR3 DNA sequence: TGTGCCAGCAGTTTAGGGGCAGGTGCGAACACCGGGGAGCTGTTTTTT.

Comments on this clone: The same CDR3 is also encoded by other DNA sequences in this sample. The CDR3 DNA reads TGTGCCAGCAGTGGACAGGGGCTCAATCAGCCCCAGCATTTT. It is translated as CASSGQGLNQPQHF. V and J are TRBV2 and TRBJ1-5; 8 nucleotides line up with TRBD1. The junction had 2 bases not matched to a gene; V was cut back by 4 bases and J by 3 bases. The CDR3 runs to 14 residues. The germline V gene encodes CDR1 SNHLY and CDR2 FYNNEI.

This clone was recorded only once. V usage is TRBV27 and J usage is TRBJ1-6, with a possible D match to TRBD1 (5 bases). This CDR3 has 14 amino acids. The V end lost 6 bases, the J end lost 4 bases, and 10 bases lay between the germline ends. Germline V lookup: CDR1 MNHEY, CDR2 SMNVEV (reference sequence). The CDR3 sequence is CASSLKGYNSPLHF. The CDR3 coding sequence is TGTGCCAGCAGCCTTAAGGGGTATAATTCACCCCTCCACTTT.

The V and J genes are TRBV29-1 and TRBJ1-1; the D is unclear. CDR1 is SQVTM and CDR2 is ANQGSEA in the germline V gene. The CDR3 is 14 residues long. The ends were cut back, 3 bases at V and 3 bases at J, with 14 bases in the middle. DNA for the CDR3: TGCAGCGTTGATATGGTTGGCGGGGACACTGAAGCTTTCTTT. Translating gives CSVDMVGGDTEAFF.

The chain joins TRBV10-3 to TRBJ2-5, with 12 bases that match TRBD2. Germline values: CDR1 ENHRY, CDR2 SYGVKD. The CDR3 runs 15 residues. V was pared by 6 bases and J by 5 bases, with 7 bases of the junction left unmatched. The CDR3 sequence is CAIRGLAGPPETQYF. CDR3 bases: TGTGCCATCAGAGGACTAGCGGGGCCCCCGGAGACCCAGTACTTC.

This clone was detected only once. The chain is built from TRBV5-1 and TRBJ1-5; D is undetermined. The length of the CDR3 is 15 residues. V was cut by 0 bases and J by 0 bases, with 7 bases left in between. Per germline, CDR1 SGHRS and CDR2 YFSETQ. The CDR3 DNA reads TGCGCCAGCAGCTTGGACAGTTATAGCAATCAGCCCCAGCATTTT. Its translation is CASSLDSYSNQPQHF.

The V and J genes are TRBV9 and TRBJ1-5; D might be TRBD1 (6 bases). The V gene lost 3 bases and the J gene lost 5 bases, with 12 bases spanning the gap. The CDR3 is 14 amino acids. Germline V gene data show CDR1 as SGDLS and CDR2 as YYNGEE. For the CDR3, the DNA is TGTGCCAGCAGCGCCGGACGGACAGATCAGCCCCAGCATTTT. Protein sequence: CASSAGRTDQPQHF. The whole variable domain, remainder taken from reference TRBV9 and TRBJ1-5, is DSGVTQTPKHLITATGQRVTLRCSPRSGDLSVYWYQQSLDQGLQFLIQYYNGEERAKGNILERFSAQQFPDLHSELNLSSLELGDSALYFCASSAGRTDQPQHFGDGTRLSIL.

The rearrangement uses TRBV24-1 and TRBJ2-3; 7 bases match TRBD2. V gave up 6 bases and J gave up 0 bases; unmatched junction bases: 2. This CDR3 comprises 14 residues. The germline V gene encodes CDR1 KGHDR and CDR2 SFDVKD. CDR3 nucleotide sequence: TGTGCCACCAGTAGCGGGGAAAGCACAGATACGCAGTATTTT. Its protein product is CATSSGESTDTQYF.

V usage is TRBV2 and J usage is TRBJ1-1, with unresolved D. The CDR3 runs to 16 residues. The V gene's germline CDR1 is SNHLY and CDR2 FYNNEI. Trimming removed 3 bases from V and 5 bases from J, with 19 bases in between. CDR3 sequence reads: CASSEGMWGGWTEAFF. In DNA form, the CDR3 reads TGTGCCAGCAGTGAGGGAATGTGGGGAGGATGGACTGAAGCTTTCTTT.

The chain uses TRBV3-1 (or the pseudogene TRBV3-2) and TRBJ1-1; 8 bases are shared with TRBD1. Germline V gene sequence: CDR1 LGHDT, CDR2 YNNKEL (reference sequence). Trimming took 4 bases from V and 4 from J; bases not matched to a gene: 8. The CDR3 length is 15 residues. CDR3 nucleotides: TGTGCCAGCAGCCCCTCGGACAGGGATAGCACTGAAGCTTTCTTT. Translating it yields CASSPSDRDSTEAFF.

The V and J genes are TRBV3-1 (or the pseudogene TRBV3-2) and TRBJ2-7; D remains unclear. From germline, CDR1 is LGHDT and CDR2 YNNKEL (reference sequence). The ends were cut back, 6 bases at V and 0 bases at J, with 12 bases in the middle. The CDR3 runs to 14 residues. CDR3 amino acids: CASRPRGTSYEQYF. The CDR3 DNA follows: TGTGCCAGCAGGCCAAGAGGCACCTCCTACGAGCAGTACTTC.